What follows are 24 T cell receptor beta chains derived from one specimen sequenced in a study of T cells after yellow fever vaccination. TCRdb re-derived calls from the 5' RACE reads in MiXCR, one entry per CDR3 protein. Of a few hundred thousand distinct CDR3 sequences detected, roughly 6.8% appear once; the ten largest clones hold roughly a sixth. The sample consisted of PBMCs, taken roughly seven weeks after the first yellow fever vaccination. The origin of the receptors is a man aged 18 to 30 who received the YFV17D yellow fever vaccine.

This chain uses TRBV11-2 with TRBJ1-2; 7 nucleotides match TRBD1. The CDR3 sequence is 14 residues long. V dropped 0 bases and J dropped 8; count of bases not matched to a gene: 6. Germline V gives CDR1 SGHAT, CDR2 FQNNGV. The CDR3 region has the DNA TGTGCCAGCAGCTTAGATTGGGCAGGGGGGGGCTACACCTTC. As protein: CASSLDWAGGGYTF.

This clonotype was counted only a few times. CDR3 protein: CASSSERGQPQHF. Written as DNA, the CDR3 is TGTGCCAGCAGTTCGGAACGAGGCCAGCCCCAGCATTTT. The gene calls are TRBV7-9 and TRBJ1-5; D unresolved. The CDR3 runs to 13 residues. Trimming removed 6 bases at V and 7 bases at J, with 13 bases between. Germline V gives CDR1 SEHNR, CDR2 FQNEAQ (reference sequence).

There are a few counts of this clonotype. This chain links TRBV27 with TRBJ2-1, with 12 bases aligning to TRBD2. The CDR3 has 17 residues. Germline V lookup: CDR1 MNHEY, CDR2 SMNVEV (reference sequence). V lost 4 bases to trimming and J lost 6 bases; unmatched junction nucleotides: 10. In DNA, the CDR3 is TGTGCCAGCAGTTCGAAACTAGCGGGGGGTCCCGGCAATGAGCAGTTCTTC. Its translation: CASSSKLAGGPGNEQFF.

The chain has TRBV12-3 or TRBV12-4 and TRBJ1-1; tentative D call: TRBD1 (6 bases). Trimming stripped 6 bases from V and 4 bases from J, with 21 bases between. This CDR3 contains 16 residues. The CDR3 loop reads CASRERGGGEGTEAFF. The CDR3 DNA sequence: TGTGCCAGCAGGGAACGAGGGGGGGGCGAAGGCACTGAAGCTTTCTTT.

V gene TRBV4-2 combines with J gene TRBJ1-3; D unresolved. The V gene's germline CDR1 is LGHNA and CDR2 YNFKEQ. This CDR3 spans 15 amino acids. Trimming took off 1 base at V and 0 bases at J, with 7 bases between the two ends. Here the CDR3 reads CASSQGRSSGNTIYF. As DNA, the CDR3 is TGTGCCAGCAGCCAAGGACGGAGCTCTGGAAACACCATATATTTT.

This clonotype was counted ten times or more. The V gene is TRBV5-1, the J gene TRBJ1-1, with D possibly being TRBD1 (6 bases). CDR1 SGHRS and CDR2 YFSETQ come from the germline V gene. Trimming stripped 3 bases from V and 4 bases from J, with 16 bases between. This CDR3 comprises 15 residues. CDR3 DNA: TGCGCCAGCAGCTCAGACCCACAGGGTACCACTGAAGCTTTCTTT. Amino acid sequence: CASSSDPQGTTEAFF.

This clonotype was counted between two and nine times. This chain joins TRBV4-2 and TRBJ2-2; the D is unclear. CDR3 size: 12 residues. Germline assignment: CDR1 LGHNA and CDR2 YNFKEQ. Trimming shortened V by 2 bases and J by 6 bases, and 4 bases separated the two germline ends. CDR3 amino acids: CASSQSSGELFF. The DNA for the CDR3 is TGTGCCAGCAGCCAAAGCTCCGGGGAGCTGTTTTTT.

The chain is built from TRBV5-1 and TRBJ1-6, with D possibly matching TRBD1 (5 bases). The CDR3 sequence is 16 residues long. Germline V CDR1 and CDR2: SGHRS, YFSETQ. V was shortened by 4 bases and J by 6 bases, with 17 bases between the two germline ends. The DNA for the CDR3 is TGCGCCAGCAGCCCCTCCCTGGCAGGGAGTAATTCACCCCTCCACTTT. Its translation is CASSPSLAGSNSPLHF.

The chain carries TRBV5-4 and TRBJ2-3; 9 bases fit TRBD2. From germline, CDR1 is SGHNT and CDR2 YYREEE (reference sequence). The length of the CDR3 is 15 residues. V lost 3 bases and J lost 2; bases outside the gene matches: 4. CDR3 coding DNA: TGTGCCAGCAGCTCTAGCGGGGCTGCCACAGATACGCAGTATTTT. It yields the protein CASSSSGAATDTQYF. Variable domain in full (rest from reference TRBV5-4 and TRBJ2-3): ETGVTQSPTHLIKTRGQQVTLRCSSQSGHNTVSWYQQALGQGPQFIFQYYREEENGRGNFPPRFSGLQFPNYSSELNVNALELDDSALYLCASSSSGAATDTQYFGPGTRLTVL.

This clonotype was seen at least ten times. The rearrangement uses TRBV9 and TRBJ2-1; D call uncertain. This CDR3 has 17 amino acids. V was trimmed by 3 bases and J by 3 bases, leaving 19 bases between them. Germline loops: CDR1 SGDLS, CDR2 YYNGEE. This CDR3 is CASSAHRAGHDYNEQFF. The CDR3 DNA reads TGTGCCAGCAGCGCCCACCGAGCAGGTCACGACTACAATGAGCAGTTCTTC.

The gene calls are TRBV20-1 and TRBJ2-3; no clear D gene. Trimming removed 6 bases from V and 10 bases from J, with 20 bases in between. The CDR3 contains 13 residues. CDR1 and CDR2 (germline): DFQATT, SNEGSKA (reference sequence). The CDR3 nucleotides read TGCAGTGCCGCCGAAGGGCCAACCCACGCGCAGTATTTT. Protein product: CSAAEGPTHAQYF.

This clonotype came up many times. CDR3 in DNA: TGCGCCAGCAGTCAATCTCGGACTAGCGGGGGATTTTTATCCTACAATGAGCAGTTCTTC. Protein: CASSQSRTSGGFLSYNEQFF. This rearrangement joins TRBV23-1 to TRBJ2-1; 13 positions match TRBD2. TRBV23-1 is an ORF, and what it does is uncertain. The CDR3 contains 20 residues. J was trimmed by 1 base and V by 0 bases; bases with no gene match: 9.

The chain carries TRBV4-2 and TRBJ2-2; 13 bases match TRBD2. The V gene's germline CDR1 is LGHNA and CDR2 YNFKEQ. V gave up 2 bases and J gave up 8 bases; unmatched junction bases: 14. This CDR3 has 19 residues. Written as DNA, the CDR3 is TGTGCCAGCAGCCAATCGACTAGCGGGGGGCCTCGAAGGGGAGGGGAGCTGTTTTTT. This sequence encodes CASSQSTSGGPRRGGELFF.

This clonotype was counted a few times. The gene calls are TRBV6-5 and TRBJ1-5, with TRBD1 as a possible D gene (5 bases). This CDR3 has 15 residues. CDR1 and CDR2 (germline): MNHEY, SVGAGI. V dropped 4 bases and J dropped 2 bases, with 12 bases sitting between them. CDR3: CASSSAGSGNQPQHF. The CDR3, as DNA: TGTGCCAGCAGTTCAGCAGGGTCGGGCAATCAGCCCCAGCATTTT.

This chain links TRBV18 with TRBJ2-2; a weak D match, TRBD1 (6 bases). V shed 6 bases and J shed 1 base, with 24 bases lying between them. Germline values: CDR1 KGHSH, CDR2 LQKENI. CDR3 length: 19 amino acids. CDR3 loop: CASSPNRVFMHQNTGELFF. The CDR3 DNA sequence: TGTGCCAGCTCGCCGAACAGGGTATTTATGCATCAGAACACCGGGGAGCTGTTTTTT.

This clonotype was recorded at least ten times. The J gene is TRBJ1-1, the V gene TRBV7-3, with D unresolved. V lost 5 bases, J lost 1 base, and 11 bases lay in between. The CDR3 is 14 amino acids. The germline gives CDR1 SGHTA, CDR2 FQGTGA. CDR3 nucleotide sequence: TGTGCCAGCAGCCCGCAATCTACGAACACTGAAGCTTTCTTT. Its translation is CASSPQSTNTEAFF.

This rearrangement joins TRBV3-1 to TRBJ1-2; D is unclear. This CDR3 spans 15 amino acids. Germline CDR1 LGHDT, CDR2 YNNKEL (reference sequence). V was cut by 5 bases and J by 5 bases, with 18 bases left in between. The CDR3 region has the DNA TGTGCCAGCAGCTTAGGACCGGGGATTGAGTATGGCTACACCTTC. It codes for CASSLGPGIEYGYTF.

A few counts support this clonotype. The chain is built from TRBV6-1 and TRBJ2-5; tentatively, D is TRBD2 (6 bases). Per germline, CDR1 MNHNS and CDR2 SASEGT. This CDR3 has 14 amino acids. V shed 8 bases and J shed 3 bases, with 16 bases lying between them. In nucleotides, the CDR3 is TGTGCCAGCTGCATGACCTTAGCGGAAGAGACCCAGTACTTC. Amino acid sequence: CASCMTLAEETQYF.

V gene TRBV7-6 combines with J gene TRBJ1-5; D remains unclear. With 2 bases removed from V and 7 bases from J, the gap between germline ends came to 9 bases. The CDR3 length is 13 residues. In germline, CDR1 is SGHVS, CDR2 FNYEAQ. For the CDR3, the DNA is TGTGCCAGCAGCTTATCGGACTACCAGCCCCAGCATTTT. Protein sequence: CASSLSDYQPQHF.

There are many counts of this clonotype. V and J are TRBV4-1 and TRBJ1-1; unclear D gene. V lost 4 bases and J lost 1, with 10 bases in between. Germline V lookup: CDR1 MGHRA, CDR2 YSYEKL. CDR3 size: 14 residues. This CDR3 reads CASSPYQRNTEAFF. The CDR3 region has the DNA TGCGCCAGCAGCCCGTACCAGCGGAACACTGAAGCTTTCTTT.

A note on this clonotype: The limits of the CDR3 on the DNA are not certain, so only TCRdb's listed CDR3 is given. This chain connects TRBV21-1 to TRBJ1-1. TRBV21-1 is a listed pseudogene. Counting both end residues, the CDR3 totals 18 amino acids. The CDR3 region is CASSGSVPAAIWRLKAFF.

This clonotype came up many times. CDR3 sequence (DNA): TGTGCCAGCAGCGTTGGGGACAGGGTTGATACGCAGTATTTT. This sequence encodes CASSVGDRVDTQYF. The gene calls are TRBV9 and TRBJ2-3, with TRBD1 matching 9 bases. Germline loops: CDR1 SGDLS, CDR2 YYNGEE. The CDR3 is 14 amino acids. J gave up 6 bases and V 2 bases, and 4 bases lay outside the gene matches.

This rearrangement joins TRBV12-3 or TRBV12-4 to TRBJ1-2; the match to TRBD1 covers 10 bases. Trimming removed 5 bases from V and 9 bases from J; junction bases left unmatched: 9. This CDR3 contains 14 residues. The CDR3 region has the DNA TGTGCCAGCAGTCCCCGGGACAGGGGTTTCCGCTACACCTTC. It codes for CASSPRDRGFRYTF.

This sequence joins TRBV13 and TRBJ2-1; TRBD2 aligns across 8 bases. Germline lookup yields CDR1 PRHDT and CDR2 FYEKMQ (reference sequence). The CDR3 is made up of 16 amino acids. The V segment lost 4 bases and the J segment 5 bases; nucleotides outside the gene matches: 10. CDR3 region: CASSSPRIAGNNEQFF. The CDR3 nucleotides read TGTGCCAGCAGCTCCCCCCGGATAGCGGGGAACAATGAGCAGTTCTTC.